Following are 6 T cell receptor beta chains from one sample sequenced in a study of cytomegalovirus exposure and HLA in healthy donors. This PCR relied on a set of 60 Vbeta primers and 13 Jbeta primers. Method: immunoSEQ multiplex PCR; TCRdb's copy keeps in-frame clones and lacks some. The sample contains about 260,000 clones, 84% of which appear only once. Sequenced sample: PBMCs. These receptors were obtained from a woman in her 40s in good health and CMV-seropositive.

This clone was recorded once. CDR3 coding DNA: TGTGCCAGCAGTGAGACACCTCCTAACTATGGCTACACCTTC. As protein: CASSETPPNYGYTF. This rearrangement joins TRBV6-1 to TRBJ1-2; D unresolved. Trimming removed 3 bases from V and 0 bases from J, with 8 bases in between. Germline CDR1 reads MNHNS; CDR2 reads SASEGT. This CDR3 is 14 amino acids long.

The V gene is TRBV7-7, the J gene TRBJ2-5; D is unclear. The CDR3 is made up of 14 amino acids. CDR1 and CDR2 from the germline V gene are SSHAT and FNYEAQ (reference sequence). Trimming removed 3 bases at V and 2 bases at J, with 10 bases between. CDR3 in DNA: TGTGCCAGCAGCTTCTCATCGGGTCAAGAGACCCAGTACTTC. It is translated as CASSFSSGQETQYF.

The chain is built from TRBV30 and TRBJ1-1; no clear D gene. The CDR3 consists of 15 residues. Germline lookup yields CDR1 GTSNPN and CDR2 SVGIG (reference sequence). V was trimmed by 5 bases and J by 0 bases, leaving 16 bases between them. The CDR3 DNA sequence: TGTGCCTGGGTCCCCGTTTTTCAGTTGAACACTGAAGCTTTCTTT. Its protein product is CAWVPVFQLNTEAFF.

J is TRBJ1-5 and V is TRBV10-1; D might be TRBD1 (5 bases). The V gene's germline CDR1 is WNHNN and CDR2 SYGVQD (reference sequence). The CDR3 is 15 amino acids. Trimming removed 7 bases at V and 1 base at J, with 14 bases between. For the CDR3, the DNA is TGCGCCAGCAAACTGGCGGGGCAGAGCAATCAGCCCCAGCATTTT. Amino acids: CASKLAGQSNQPQHF.

This clone was seen a single time. This chain joins TRBV7-9 and TRBJ1-4, with D unresolved. The V gene lost 1 base and the J gene lost 4 bases, with 7 bases spanning the gap. The CDR3 spans 14 residues. The V gene's germline CDR1 is SEHNR and CDR2 FQNEAQ (reference sequence). The CDR3 sequence is CASSLGPVNEKLFF. CDR3 in DNA: TGTGCCAGCAGCTTAGGGCCAGTTAATGAAAAACTGTTTTTT. Based on the CDR3 plus reference TRBV7-9 and TRBJ1-4, the full variable domain is DTGVSQNPRHKITKRGQNVTFRCDPISEHNRLYWYRQTLGQGPEFLTYFQNEAQLEKSRLLSDRFSAERPKGSFSTLEIQRTEQGDSAMYLCASSLGPVNEKLFFGSGTQLSVL.

This clone came up a few times. This chain connects TRBV7-9 to TRBJ2-7, with D maybe TRBD1 (6 bases). V lost 5 bases and J lost 3, with 14 bases in between. CDR1 and CDR2 (germline): SEHNR, FQNEAQ (reference sequence). The CDR3 sequence is 14 residues long. The CDR3 loop is CASSHTGLDYEQYF. DNA of the CDR3: TGTGCCAGCAGCCACACAGGGCTGGACTACGAGCAGTACTTC.